The 10 T cell receptor beta chains given below trace back to one sample, sequenced in a study of CD8+ T cells in alopecia areata. The treatment here: oral pan-JAK inhibitor, 5-10 mg twice daily. Extraction and reverse transcription of RNA yielded cDNA as the sequencing template. The repertoire was sequenced with immunoSEQ multiplex PCR; TCRdb's copy has only in-frame clones and lacks some. This table holds some 190,000 clones, roughly 66% found once. Sequencing used CD4+ T cells sorted from blood, obtained at approximately week 42, from a patient treated with tofacitinib. These receptor sequences come from a human donor with alopecia areata.

V gene TRBV29-1 combines with J gene TRBJ1-1; D perhaps matches TRBD1 (5 bases). The CDR3 consists of 16 residues. Germline values: CDR1 SQVTM, CDR2 ANQGSEA. V shed 0 bases and J shed 1 base, with 15 bases lying between them. CDR3 nucleotide sequence: TGCAGCGTTGAAGAGTGGAGGGGTCTCCCGAACACTGAAGCTTTCTTT. Residues: CSVEEWRGLPNTEAFF.

This clone was recorded once. This chain links TRBV12-5 with TRBJ2-7; 8 nucleotides align to TRBD1. Germline assignment: CDR1 LGHNT and CDR2 FRNRAP. The junction had 6 bases not matched to a gene; V was cut back by 2 bases and J by 6 bases. The CDR3 has 14 residues. The CDR3 region is CASGLSSGGSEQYF. CDR3 coding DNA: TGTGCTAGTGGTTTGTCTTCAGGGGGCTCCGAGCAGTACTTC.

The table lists this clone with a few counts. The chain links TRBV13 to TRBJ2-5, with D tentatively TRBD1 or TRBD2 (5 bases each). The germline gives CDR1 PRHDT, CDR2 FYEKMQ (reference sequence). This CDR3 contains 15 residues. V lost 5 bases to trimming and J lost 1 base, with 14 bases between them. The CDR3: CASSPDGGGQETQYF. The CDR3 DNA sequence: TGTGCCAGCAGCCCCGACGGTGGGGGCCAAGAGACCCAGTACTTC.

This sequence joins TRBV5-6 and TRBJ1-1; D is undetermined. The germline V and J ends were trimmed by 4 bases and 1 base, with 8 bases remaining between them. The CDR3 totals 13 residues. Germline V gives CDR1 SGHDT, CDR2 YYEEEE. Here the CDR3 DNA reads TGTGCCAGCAGCCGACCCCCGAACACTGAAGCTTTCTTT. Protein product: CASSRPPNTEAFF.

This clone was seen a few times. J is TRBJ1-2 and V is TRBV5-1, with 8 bases matching TRBD1. Germline lookup yields CDR1 SGHRS and CDR2 YFSETQ. The CDR3 totals 14 residues. V gave up 0 bases and J gave up 4 bases; unmatched junction bases: 2. The CDR3 DNA reads TGCGCCAGCAGCTTGGGACAGGGGACCTATGGCTACACCTTC. Translated, it gives CASSLGQGTYGYTF.

The gene calls are TRBV29-1 and TRBJ2-3; the D is unclear. The CDR3 has 11 residues. V was pared by 6 bases and J by 2 bases, with 6 bases between. CDR1 and CDR2 (germline): SQVTM, ANQGSEA. This CDR3 is CSVKHTDTQYF. Here the CDR3 DNA reads TGCAGCGTGAAACACACAGATACGCAGTATTTT.

The chain uses TRBV29-1 and TRBJ1-4; 8 bases line up with TRBD1. CDR1 SQVTM and CDR2 ANQGSEA come from the germline V gene. The CDR3 has 15 residues. The J segment lost 7 bases and the V segment lost 0 bases, leaving 7 bases of the junction unmatched. CDR3 loop: CSVEDLGQGSEKLFF. DNA of the CDR3: TGCAGCGTTGAAGATCTAGGACAGGGTAGTGAAAAACTGTTTTTT.

The chain combines TRBV5-6 with TRBJ2-1; TRBD1 aligns across 7 bases. Looked up from germline, CDR1 is SGHDT and CDR2 is YYEEEE. The CDR3 runs 14 residues. J gave up 2 bases and V 2 bases, and 1 base lay outside the gene matches. CDR3 amino acids: CASSLGTAYNEQFF. The CDR3 coding sequence is TGTGCCAGCAGCTTAGGGACAGCCTACAATGAGCAGTTCTTC.

The chain combines TRBV7-8 with TRBJ2-5; D perhaps matches TRBD1 (6 bases). CDR1 and CDR2 (germline): SGHVS, FQNEAQ. The CDR3 covers 15 residues. V was pared by 5 bases and J by 1 base, with 14 bases between. The CDR3 sequence: CASSLLGQFQETQYF. DNA of the CDR3: TGTGCCAGCAGCCTCCTCGGACAGTTCCAAGAGACCCAGTACTTC.

The genes are TRBV29-1 and TRBJ2-5; TRBD1 matches at 9 bases. Germline loops: CDR1 SQVTM, CDR2 ANQGSEA. The CDR3 runs 13 residues. Trimming at V came to 6 bases and at J to 3 bases, leaving 5 bases not matched to a gene. This CDR3 is CSVHRDREETQYF. In DNA form, the CDR3 reads TGCAGCGTCCACCGGGACAGGGAAGAGACCCAGTACTTC.